This passage covers 2 T cell receptor beta chains from one sample sequenced in a study of patients and donors after allogeneic stem cell transplantation. TCRdb processed the RT-PCR reads anew with MiXCR; each CDR3 protein has one entry. The sample consists of under 200,000 distinct CDR3 sequences, around 30% of them appearing once. The specimen was blood, either unsorted or a sorted T cell fraction (not recorded which). These receptors were taken from a human donor who was either an allogeneic HSCT recipient or a stem cell or donor lymphocyte infusion donor (not recorded which). It is not recorded whose cells these are; they may come from a transplant donor.

The rearrangement uses TRBV25-1 and TRBJ2-3, with D hard to call. Between the trimmed V and J ends, which lost 4 bases and 5 bases, there was a span of 7 bases. Germline V CDR1 and CDR2: MGHDK, SYGVNS. The CDR3 is 12 residues long. CDR3 protein: CASSVVLDTQYF. In nucleotides, the CDR3 is TGTGCCAGCAGTGTCGTTCTAGATACGCAGTATTTT.

The V call is TRBV2, the J call TRBJ1-2; the D is unclear. Germline CDR1 reads SNHLY; CDR2 reads FYNNEI. CDR3 length equals 13 residues. Trimming pared 7 bases from V and 8 bases from J, leaving 17 bases between. CDR3 nucleotides: TGTGCCAGCATCTCTTGGGTGACGGAGGGCTACACCTTC. As protein: CASISWVTEGYTF.